The present T cell receptor beta chain was sequenced within a study of cytomegalovirus exposure and HLA in healthy donors. Amplification used 60 Vbeta primers and 13 Jbeta primers. The data were produced by immunoSEQ multiplex PCR, yet TCRdb's version contains in-frame clones alone and is incomplete. The sample has roughly 190,000 clones; 65% to 85% are singletons. Germline lookup yields CDR1 SGHVS and CDR2 FNYEAQ. Trimming cost V 4 bases and J 3 bases; bases outside gene matches: 5. This CDR3 comprises 17 residues. This clonotype was obtained from a man aged 18 to 29 in good health and CMV-seronegative. What was sequenced was PBMCs. The genes are TRBV7-6 and TRBJ2-3, with TRBD2 matching over 15 bases. This chain's CDR3 is CASSSGTSGGPTDTQYF. Written as DNA, the CDR3 is TGTGCCAGCAGCTCAGGGACTAGCGGGGGGCCTACAGATACGCAGTATTTT. The variable domain in full, with the rest retrieved from reference TRBV7-6 and TRBJ2-3, is GAGVSQSPRYKVTKRGQDVALRCDPISGHVSLYWYRQALGQGPEFLTYFNYEAQQDKSGLPNDRFSAERPEGSISTLTIQRTEQRDSAMYRCASSSGTSGGPTDTQYFGPGTRLTVL.